This TCR beta chain was identified in a study of preoperative IRX-2 immunotherapy in early breast cancer. Treatment indicated: preoperative locoregional IRX-2 cytokine immunotherapy. This phase Ib study tested locoregional IRX-2 cytokine immunotherapy given before surgery. Profiled with immunoSEQ multiplex PCR; TCRdb holds only in-frame clones, not every one. The sample records thousands of clones, over 70% being singletons. Germline assignment: CDR1 SGHNT and CDR2 YENEEA. This CDR3 comprises 17 residues. V was clipped by 0 bases and J by 0 bases, with 14 bases between them. The receptor was derived from a human donor with breast cancer. The chain has TRBV11-3 and TRBJ1-2; D is uncertain. The material sequenced was tumor tissue, taken before IRX-2 immunotherapy. The CDR3 is CASSLDVVTKANYGYTF. DNA of the CDR3: TGTGCCAGCAGCTTAGATGTGGTGACGAAAGCTAACTATGGCTACACCTTC.